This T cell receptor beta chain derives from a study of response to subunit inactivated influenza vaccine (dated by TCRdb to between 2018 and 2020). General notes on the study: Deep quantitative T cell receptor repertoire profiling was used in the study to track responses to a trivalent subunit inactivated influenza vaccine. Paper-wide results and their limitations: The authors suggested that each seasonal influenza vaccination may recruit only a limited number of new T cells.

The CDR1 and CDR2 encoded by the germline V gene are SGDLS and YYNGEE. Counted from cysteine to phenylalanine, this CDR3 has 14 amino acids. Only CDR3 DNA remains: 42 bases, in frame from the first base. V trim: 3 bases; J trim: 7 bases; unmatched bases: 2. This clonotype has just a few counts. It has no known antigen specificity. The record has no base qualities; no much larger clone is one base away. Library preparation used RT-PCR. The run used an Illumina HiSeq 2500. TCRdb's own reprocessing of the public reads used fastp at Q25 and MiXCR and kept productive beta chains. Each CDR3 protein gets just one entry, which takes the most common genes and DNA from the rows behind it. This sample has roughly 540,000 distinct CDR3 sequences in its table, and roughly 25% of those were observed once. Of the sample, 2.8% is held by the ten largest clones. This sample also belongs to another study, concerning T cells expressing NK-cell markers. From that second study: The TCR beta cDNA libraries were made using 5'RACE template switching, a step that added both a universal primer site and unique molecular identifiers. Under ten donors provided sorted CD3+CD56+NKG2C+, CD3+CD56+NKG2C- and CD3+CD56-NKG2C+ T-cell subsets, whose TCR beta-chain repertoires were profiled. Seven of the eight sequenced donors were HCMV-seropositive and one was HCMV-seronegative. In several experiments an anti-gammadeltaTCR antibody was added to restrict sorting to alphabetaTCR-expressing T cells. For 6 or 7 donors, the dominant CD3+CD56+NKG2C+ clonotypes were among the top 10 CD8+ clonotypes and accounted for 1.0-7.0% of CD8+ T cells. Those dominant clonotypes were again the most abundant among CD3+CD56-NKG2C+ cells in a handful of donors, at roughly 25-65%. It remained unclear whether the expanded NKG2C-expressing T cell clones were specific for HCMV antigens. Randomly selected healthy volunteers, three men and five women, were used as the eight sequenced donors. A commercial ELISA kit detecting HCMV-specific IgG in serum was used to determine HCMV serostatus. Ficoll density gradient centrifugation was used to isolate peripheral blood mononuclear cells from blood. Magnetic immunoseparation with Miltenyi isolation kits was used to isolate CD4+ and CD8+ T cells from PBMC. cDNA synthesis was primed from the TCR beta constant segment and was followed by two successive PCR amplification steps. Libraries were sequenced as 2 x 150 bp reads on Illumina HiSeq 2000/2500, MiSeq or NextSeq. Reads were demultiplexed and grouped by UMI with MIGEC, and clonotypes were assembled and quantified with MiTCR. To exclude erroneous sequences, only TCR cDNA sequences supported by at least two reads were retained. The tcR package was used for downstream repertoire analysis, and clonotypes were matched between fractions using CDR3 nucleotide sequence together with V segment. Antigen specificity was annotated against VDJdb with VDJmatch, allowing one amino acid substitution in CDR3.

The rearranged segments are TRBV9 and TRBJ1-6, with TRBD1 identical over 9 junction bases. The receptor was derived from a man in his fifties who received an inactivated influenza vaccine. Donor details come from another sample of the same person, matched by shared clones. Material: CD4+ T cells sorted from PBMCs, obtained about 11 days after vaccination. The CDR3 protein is CASSGGQGNSPLHF. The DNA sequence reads TGTGCCAGCAGCGGTGGACAGGGGAATTCACCCCTCCACTTT.